This T cell receptor (beta chain) was observed in a study of identical twins. Study results and caveats: Cross-sectional statistics underpinned the conclusions; the same donors were not followed.

TCRdb analysed the 5' RACE reads with MiXCR anew, one entry per CDR3 protein. The repertoire holds a few hundred thousand distinct CDR3 sequences, with over 9.5% as singletons. The sample holds a few counts of this clonotype. Its target is unknown. The CDR3 consists of 14 residues. V lost 5 bases and J lost 5, with 18 bases in between. Germline assignment: CDR1 DFQATT and CDR2 SNEGSKA (reference sequence). The sequenced sample consisted of memory T cells sorted from blood. The sequence derives from a man aged 50 to 59 in good health. The chain recombines TRBV20-1 with TRBJ2-5; possible D gene TRBD1, 5 bases. The CDR3 region is CSALDKGMGETQYF. The CDR3 nucleotides read TGCAGTGCTCTAGACAAGGGGATGGGGGAGACCCAGTACTTC.